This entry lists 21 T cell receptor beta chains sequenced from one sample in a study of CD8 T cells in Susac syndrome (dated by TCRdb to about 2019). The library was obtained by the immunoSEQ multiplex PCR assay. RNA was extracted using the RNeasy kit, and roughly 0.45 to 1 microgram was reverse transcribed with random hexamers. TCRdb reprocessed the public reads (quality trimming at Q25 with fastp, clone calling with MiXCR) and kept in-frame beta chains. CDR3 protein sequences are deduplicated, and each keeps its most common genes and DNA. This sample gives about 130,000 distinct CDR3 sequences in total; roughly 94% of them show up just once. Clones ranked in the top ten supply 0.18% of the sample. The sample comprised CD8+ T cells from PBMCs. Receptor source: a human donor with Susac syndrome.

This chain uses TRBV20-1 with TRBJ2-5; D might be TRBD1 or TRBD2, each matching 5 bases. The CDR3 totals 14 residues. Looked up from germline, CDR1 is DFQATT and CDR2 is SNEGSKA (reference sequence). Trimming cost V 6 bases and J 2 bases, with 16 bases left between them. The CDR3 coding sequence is TGCAGTGCCAGGGACGGAGCGAGTCAAGAGACCCAGTACTTC. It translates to CSARDGASQETQYF.

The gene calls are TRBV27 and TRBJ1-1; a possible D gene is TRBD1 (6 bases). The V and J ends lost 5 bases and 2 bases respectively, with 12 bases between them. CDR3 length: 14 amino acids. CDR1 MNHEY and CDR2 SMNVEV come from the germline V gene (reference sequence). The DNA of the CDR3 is TGTGCCAGCAGTCTAGGGGACATCAACACTGAAGCTTTCTTT. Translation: CASSLGDINTEAFF.

The CDR3 sequence: CATSTPTDSGNTIYF. In nucleotides, the CDR3 is TGTGCCACCAGCACCCCCACGGACTCTGGAAACACCATATATTTT. This chain connects TRBV15 to TRBJ1-3; no clear D. The CDR3 contains 15 residues. V was pared by 4 bases and J by 0 bases, with 10 bases between. CDR1 and CDR2 from the germline V gene are LNHNV and YYDKDF (reference sequence). Looking up the rest from reference TRBV15 and TRBJ1-3 gives the full variable domain: DAMVIQNPRYQVTQFGKPVTLSCSQTLNHNVMYWYQQKSSQAPKLLFHYYDKDFNNEADTPDNFQSRRPNTSFCFLDIRSPGLGDTAMYLCATSTPTDSGNTIYFGEGSWLTVV.

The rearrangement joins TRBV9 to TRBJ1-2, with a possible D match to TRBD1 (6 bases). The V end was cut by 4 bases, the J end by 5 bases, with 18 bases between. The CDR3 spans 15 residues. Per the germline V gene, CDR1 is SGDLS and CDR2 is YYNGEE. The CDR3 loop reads CASSLPGGAQYGYTF. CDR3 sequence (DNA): TGTGCCAGCAGCCTCCCTGGGGGGGCGCAGTATGGCTACACCTTC.

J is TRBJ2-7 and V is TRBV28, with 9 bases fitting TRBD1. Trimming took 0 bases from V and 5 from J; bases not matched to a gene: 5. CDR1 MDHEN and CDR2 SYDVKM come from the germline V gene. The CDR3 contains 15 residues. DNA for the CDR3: TGTGCCAGCAGTTTATGGGGACAGGGTCGAGACGAGCAGTACTTC. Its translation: CASSLWGQGRDEQYF.

CDR3 sequence reads: CASSPWGGAGTEAFF. For the CDR3, the DNA is TGTGCCAGCAGTCCCTGGGGGGGGGCCGGCACTGAAGCTTTCTTT. V is TRBV12-3 or TRBV12-4 and J is TRBJ1-1; D is possibly TRBD1 (6 bases). Trimming shortened V by 5 bases and J by 4 bases, and 17 bases separated the two germline ends. CDR3 length equals 15 residues.

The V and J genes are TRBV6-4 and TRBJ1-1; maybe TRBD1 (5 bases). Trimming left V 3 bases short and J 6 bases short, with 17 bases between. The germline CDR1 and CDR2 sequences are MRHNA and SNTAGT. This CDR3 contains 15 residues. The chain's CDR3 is CASSETAQGLAEAFF. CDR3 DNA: TGTGCCAGCAGTGAAACCGCCCAGGGTTTAGCTGAAGCTTTCTTT.

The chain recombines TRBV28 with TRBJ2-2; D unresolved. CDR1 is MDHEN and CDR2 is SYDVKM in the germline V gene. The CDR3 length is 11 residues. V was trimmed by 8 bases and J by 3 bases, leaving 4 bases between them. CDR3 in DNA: TGTGCCAGCGGCCACACCGGGGAGCTGTTTTTT. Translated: CASGHTGELFF.

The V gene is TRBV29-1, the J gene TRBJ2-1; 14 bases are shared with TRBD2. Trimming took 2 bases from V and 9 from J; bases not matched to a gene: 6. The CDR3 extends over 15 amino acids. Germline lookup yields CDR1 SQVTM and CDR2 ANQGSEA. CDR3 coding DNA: TGCAGCGTTGAAACGACTAGCGGGAGGGCCTTTGAGCAGTTCTTC. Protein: CSVETTSGRAFEQFF.

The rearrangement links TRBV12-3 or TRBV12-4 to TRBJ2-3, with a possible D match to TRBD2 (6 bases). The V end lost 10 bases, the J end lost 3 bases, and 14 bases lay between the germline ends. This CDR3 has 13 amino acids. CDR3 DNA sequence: TGTGCCATCTCGGGGGTGAAGACAGATACGCAGTATTTT. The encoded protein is CAISGVKTDTQYF.

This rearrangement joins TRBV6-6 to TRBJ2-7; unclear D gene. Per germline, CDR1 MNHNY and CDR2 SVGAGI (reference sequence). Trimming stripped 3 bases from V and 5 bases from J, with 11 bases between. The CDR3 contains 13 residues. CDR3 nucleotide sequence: TGTGCCAGCAGTTATCCCACGTTTGACGAGCAGTACTTC. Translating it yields CASSYPTFDEQYF.

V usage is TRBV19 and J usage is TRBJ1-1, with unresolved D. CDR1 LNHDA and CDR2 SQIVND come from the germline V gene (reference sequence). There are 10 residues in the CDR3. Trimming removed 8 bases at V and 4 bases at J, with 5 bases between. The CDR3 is CASATTEAFF. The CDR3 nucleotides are TGTGCCAGTGCCACCACTGAAGCTTTCTTT.

CDR3 sequence (DNA): TGTGCCAGCAGTTCGCCACTACAGGGTCGCGAGACCCAGTACTTC. Protein sequence: CASSSPLQGRETQYF. The rearrangement joins TRBV28 to TRBJ2-5; possibly TRBD1 for D (6 bases). Trimming pared 4 bases from V and 5 bases from J, leaving 17 bases between. Germline CDR1 is MDHEN and CDR2 is SYDVKM. This CDR3 spans 15 amino acids.

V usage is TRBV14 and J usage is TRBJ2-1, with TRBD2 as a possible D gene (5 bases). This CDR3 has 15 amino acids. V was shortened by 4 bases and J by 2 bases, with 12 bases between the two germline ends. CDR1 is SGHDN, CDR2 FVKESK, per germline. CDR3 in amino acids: CASSRNLAPYNEQFF. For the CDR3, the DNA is TGTGCCAGCAGCCGAAATCTAGCCCCCTACAATGAGCAGTTCTTC.

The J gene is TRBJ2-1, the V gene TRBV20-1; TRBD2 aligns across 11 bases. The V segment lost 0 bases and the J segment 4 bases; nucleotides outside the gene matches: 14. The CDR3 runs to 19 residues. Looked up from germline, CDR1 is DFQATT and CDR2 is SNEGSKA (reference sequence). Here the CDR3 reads CSARDPGTSGRWGYNEQFF. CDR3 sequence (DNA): TGCAGTGCTAGAGACCCCGGGACTAGCGGTCGTTGGGGTTACAATGAGCAGTTCTTC.

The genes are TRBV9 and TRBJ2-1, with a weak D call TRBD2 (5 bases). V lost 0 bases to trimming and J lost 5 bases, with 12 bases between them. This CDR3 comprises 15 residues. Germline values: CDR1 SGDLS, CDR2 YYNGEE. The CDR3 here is CASSVGSSPNNEQFF. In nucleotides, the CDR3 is TGTGCCAGCAGCGTAGGGTCTAGCCCCAACAATGAGCAGTTCTTC. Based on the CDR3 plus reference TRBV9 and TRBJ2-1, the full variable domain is DSGVTQTPKHLITATGQRVTLRCSPRSGDLSVYWYQQSLDQGLQFLIQYYNGEERAKGNILERFSAQQFPDLHSELNLSSLELGDSALYFCASSVGSSPNNEQFFGPGTRLTVL.

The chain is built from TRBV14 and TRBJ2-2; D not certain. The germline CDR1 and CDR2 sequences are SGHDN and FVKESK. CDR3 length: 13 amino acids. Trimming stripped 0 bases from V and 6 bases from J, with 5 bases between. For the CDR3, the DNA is TGTGCCAGCAGCCAAGAATTGGCCGGGGAGCTGTTTTTT. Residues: CASSQELAGELFF.

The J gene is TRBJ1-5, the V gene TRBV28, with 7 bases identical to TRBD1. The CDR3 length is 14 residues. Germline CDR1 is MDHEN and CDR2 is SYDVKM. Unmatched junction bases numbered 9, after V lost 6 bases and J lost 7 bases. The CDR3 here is CASSIAYRGQPQHF. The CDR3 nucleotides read TGTGCCAGCAGCATTGCTTACAGGGGACAGCCCCAGCATTTT.

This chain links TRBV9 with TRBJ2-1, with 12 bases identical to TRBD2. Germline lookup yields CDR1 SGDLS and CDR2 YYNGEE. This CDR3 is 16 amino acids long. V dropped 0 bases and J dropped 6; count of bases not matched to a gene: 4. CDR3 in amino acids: CASSVGGLAGLNEQFF. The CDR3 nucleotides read TGTGCCAGCAGCGTAGGAGGACTAGCGGGGCTCAATGAGCAGTTCTTC.

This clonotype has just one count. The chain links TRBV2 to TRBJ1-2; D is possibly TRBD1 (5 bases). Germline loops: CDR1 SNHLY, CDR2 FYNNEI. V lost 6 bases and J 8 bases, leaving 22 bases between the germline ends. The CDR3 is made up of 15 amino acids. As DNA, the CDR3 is TGTGCCAGCAGCCATATCCCGACAGTCGTCAAAGGCTACACCTTC. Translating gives CASSHIPTVVKGYTF. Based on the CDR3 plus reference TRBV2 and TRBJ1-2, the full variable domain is EPEVTQTPSHQVTQMGQEVILRCVPISNHLYFYWYRQILGQKVEFLVSFYNNEISEKSEIFDDQFSVERPDGSNFTLKIRSTKLEDSAMYFCASSHIPTVVKGYTFGSGTRLTVV.

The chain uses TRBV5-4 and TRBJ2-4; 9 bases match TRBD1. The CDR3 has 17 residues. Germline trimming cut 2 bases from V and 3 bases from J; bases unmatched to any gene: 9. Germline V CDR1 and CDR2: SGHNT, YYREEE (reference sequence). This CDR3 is CASSFLPGQGNKNIQYF. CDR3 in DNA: TGTGCCAGCAGCTTTCTCCCGGGACAGGGAAACAAAAACATTCAGTACTTC. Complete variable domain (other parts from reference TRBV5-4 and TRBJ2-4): ETGVTQSPTHLIKTRGQQVTLRCSSQSGHNTVSWYQQALGQGPQFIFQYYREEENGRGNFPPRFSGLQFPNYSSELNVNALELDDSALYLCASSFLPGQGNKNIQYFGAGTRLSVL.